This TCR beta chain was recorded in a study of CD8 T cells in Susac syndrome (dated by TCRdb to the late 2010s). Some background on the complete study: Repertoire sequencing was used to test whether CD8+ T cell activation and differentiation in Susac syndrome was antigen driven. Summary of the overall study and its limitations: The study acknowledged that relatively few individuals were included in the TCR sequencing and HLA analysis.

Peripheral blood CD8+ and CD4+ T cells from healthy donors, Susac syndrome patients and multiple sclerosis patients were profiled using high-throughput TCR beta sequencing. Healthy donors were included as age- and sex-matched controls. Bulk CD8+ and CD4+ T cells were purified magnetically by negative isolation, whereas CD8+ TEMRA cells were enriched by FACS. Blood was collected in EDTA tubes and processed within 24 hours, with PBMCs isolated through density gradient centrifugation. PBMCs intended for TCR sequencing were frozen in liquid nitrogen and were later thawed in a 37 degrees C water bath. The sorted or isolated CD4+, CD8+ and CD8+ TEMRA cells reached a purity of at least 90%. Comment on this clonotype: Its recognized antigen is unknown. Within one base of it there is no much larger clone, and no base qualities were kept.

Measured from the cysteine to the phenylalanine, the CDR3 is 12 residues long. Only the CDR3 DNA is retained, 36 bases long and in frame from the first base. The junction carries 11 bases between V and J, which are trimmed by 5 bases and 6 bases respectively. The germline V gene specifies SQVTM as CDR1 and ANQGSEA as CDR2. RNA was extracted using the RNeasy kit, and roughly 0.5 to 1 microgram was reverse transcribed with random hexamers. The immunoSEQ multiplex PCR assay, which covers 54 Vbeta and 13 Jbeta segments, was used to amplify TCR beta CDR3 regions. PCR amplification bias was corrected by using a synthetic template baseline for primer optimization and computational correction. In the original analysis: Only productive sequences were kept, with reads annotated to V, D and J genes according to IMGT and analyzed in immunoSEQ Analyzer. Clonality was computed as one minus Shannon entropy normalized by log2 of the number of productive unique sequences. For each patient and control, public and private clones were evaluated among the 100 most prevalent clones. Clones were defined as Susac-specific when absent from the healthy and MS cohorts, from roughly 1,100 published viral clones and from other ImmuneACCESS disease sequences. TCRdb reprocessed the public reads (quality trimming at Q25 with fastp, clone calling with MiXCR) and kept in-frame beta chains. Each CDR3 protein gets just one entry, which takes the most common genes and DNA from the rows behind it. The V and J calls here are based on TCRdb, not the publication. The sample records approximately 110,000 distinct CDR3 sequences, about 95% of which are singletons. 0.096% of the sample lies in the top ten.

Input material: CD4+ T cells from PBMCs. Here the chain combines TRBV29-1 and TRBJ1-5; a tentative D match to TRBD1 spans 6 bases. This receptor was taken from a human donor in good health. The CDR3 amino acid sequence is: CSVIQGTQPQHF. Here is the DNA: TGCAGCGTTATACAGGGTACTCAGCCCCAGCATTTT.